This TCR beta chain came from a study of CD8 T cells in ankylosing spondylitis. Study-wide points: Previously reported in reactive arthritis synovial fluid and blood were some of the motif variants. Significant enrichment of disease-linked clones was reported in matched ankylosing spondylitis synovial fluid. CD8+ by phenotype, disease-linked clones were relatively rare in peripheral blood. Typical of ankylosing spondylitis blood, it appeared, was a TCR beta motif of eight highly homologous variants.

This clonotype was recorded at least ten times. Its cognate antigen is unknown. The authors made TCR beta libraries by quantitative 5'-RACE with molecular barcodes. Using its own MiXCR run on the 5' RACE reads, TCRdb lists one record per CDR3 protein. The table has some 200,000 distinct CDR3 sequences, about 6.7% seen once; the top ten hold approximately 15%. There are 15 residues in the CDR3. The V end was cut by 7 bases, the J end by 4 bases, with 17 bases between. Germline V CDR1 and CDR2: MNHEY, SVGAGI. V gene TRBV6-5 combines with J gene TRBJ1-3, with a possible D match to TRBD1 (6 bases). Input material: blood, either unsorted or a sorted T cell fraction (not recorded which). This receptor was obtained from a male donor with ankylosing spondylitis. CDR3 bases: TGTGCCAGCACTTTTACAGGGTTGGACGGAAACACCATATATTTT. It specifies CASTFTGLDGNTIYF.